This section outlines one T cell receptor beta chain sequence together with its context. Its antigen target is currently unknown. No per-base quality is available; no much larger clone lies one base away. This sample was included in a study of sequential checkpoint blockade in melanoma (dated by TCRdb to the late 2010s). In terms of the full investigation: Patients were assigned by 1:1 randomization to either first-line nivolumab followed by ipilimumab (arm A) or ipilimumab followed by nivolumab (arm B). Both trial sequences were followed by maintenance nivolumab.

This sample's treatment or condition label indicates: randomized to nivolumab then ipilimumab (arm A) or the reverse (arm B). Prior DNA-damaging chemotherapy had not been received by any trial patient. Live CD3+CD8+ cells negative for CD19 and CD56 were sorted from thawed PBMCs on a FACS Aria II flow cytometer. Samples came from patients with melanoma in CheckMate 064, a randomized, open-label phase II trial of sequential checkpoint blockade. Peripheral blood mononuclear cells were collected by leukapheresis, purified with Ficoll-Paque, and frozen in human serum with about 9.2% DMSO. Immediately after sorting, the purity of the sorted blood CD3+CD8+ cells was confirmed to be >95%, and DNA was then extracted. Broader findings and caveats from the paper: Larger, independent patient cohorts are needed to validate the response-prediction model that combines TCR metrics and mutation burden.

The CDR3, cysteine through phenylalanine, is 16 amino acids long. Here the CDR3 DNA is all that survives: 48 bases in frame from base 1. Trimming removed 0 bases from V and 2 bases from J, leaving 15 bases between the germline ends. In the germline V gene, CDR1 corresponds to SGHRS and CDR2 to YFSETQ. TCRbeta CDR3 regions were immunosequenced from genomic DNA with the immunoSEQ Assay. Genomic DNA was amplified by bias-controlled multiplex PCR before high-throughput sequencing. As for the authors' bioinformatics: To quantify the absolute abundance of each unique TCRbeta CDR3 region, the sequences were collapsed and filtered. Clonality, defined as 1 minus Pielou's evenness, was calculated using only productive rearrangements. A previously published method was used to identify clones whose frequencies were significantly greater in on-treatment samples than in baseline samples. In its TCRdb copy, this immuneACCESS table keeps in-frame sequences only and misses some clones. Where compared with another copy, unresolved V genes explain less than half of these, and the others have no known cause. The V and J calls and clone size are taken from that table; D and trimming were inferred from the DNA. This sample comprises about 32,000 clones, 82% of them detected only once. About 18% of the sample is taken by the ten largest.

The sample consisted of CD8+ T cells sorted from blood (inferred from file names), taken from a patient given nivolumab and ipilimumab in sequence. The chain links TRBV5-1 with TRBJ2-7; TRBD1 is a possible D gene, resting on 7 matching bases. The source is a human donor with melanoma. CDR3 sequence: CASSLGVDRRAYEQYF. The nucleotides read TGCGCCAGCAGCTTGGGGGTGGACAGGAGGGCCTACGAGCAGTACTTC.